The 8 T cell receptor beta chains below were found in one sample sequenced in a study of blood T cell repertoires in COVID-19. Profiled with immunoSEQ multiplex PCR; TCRdb holds only in-frame clones, not every one. The table shows hundreds of thousands of clones, with 70% to 90% occurring only once. Specimen: peripheral blood. The source of these receptors is a man aged 18 to 30 with active or convalescent COVID-19.

This clone has a single count. This CDR3 is CASSELAGGSYEQYF. The CDR3 DNA reads as TGCGCCAGCAGCGAACTGGCGGGAGGATCCTACGAGCAGTACTTC. The chain couples TRBV5-1 to TRBJ2-7; TRBD2 matches 8 bases. The germline gives CDR1 SGHRS, CDR2 YFSETQ. V was clipped by 4 bases and J by 1 base; unmatched bases: 7. The CDR3 sequence is 15 residues long.

This rearrangement joins TRBV7-9 to TRBJ1-3; D unclear. This CDR3 region has 14 residues. V was shortened by 5 bases and J by 5 bases, with 13 bases between the two germline ends. Per germline, CDR1 SEHNR and CDR2 FQNEAQ (reference sequence). The CDR3 DNA sequence: TGTGCCAGCAGCGAGGAGGCGGAGCGAAACACCATATATTTT. Residues: CASSEEAERNTIYF.

The V gene is TRBV7-2, the J gene TRBJ2-1, with 10 bases identical to TRBD2. Germline V gives CDR1 SGHTA, CDR2 FQGNSA. J gave up 4 bases and V 2 bases, and 8 bases lay outside the gene matches. This CDR3 region has 17 residues. The CDR3 reads CASSLSVSSGSYNEQFF. The CDR3 region has the DNA TGTGCCAGCAGCTTATCGGTGTCTAGCGGGAGTTACAATGAGCAGTTCTTC.

In DNA form, the CDR3 reads TGTGCCAGCAGTTTTATCGAGACAGGAGCCCATAACTATGGCTACACCTTC. Encoded protein: CASSFIETGAHNYGYTF. This chain uses TRBV28 with TRBJ1-2, with D perhaps matching TRBD1 (6 bases). V was trimmed by 3 bases and J by 1 base, leaving 18 bases between them. Germline V gene sequence: CDR1 MDHEN, CDR2 SYDVKM. This CDR3 contains 17 residues.

This rearrangement joins TRBV21-1 to TRBJ1-5; the listed D gene, TRBD1, was not tested against the DNA. TRBV21-1 is a known pseudogene. This CDR3 has 14 residues. The CDR3 nucleotides are TGTGCCAGCAGCAAAGAAGTCAGGAATCAGCCCCAGCATTTT. Amino acid sequence: CASSKEVRNQPQHF.

The CDR3: CASGLGQGENSGNTIYF. CDR3 DNA sequence: TGTGCTAGTGGCCTGGGACAGGGGGAAAACTCTGGAAACACCATATATTTT. The V and J genes are TRBV12-5 and TRBJ1-3; 11 nucleotides match TRBD1. Trimming at V came to 6 bases and at J to 0 bases, leaving 7 bases not matched to a gene. Germline V lookup: CDR1 LGHNT, CDR2 FRNRAP. This CDR3 comprises 17 residues.

CDR3 in DNA: TGTGCCAGCAGCCAAGTCGGGAGAGACAACGAGCAGTACTTC. This codes for CASSQVGRDNEQYF. The chain uses TRBV3-1 (or the pseudogene TRBV3-2) and TRBJ2-7, with TRBD2 as a possible D gene (6 bases). Deletions cut 1 base from V and 5 bases from J, with 12 bases between. Germline values: CDR1 LGHDT, CDR2 YNNKEL (reference sequence). The CDR3 length is 14 residues.

This rearrangement joins TRBV27 to TRBJ2-7; weak D call: TRBD2 (7 bases). Germline CDR1 and CDR2: MNHEY and SMNVEV (reference sequence). The CDR3 contains 16 residues. The V and J ends lost 1 base and 3 bases respectively, with 16 bases between them. CDR3 nucleotides: TGTGCCAGCAGTTTATGGGGGGGGGACATCTACTACGAGCAGTACTTC. Its protein is CASSLWGGDIYYEQYF.